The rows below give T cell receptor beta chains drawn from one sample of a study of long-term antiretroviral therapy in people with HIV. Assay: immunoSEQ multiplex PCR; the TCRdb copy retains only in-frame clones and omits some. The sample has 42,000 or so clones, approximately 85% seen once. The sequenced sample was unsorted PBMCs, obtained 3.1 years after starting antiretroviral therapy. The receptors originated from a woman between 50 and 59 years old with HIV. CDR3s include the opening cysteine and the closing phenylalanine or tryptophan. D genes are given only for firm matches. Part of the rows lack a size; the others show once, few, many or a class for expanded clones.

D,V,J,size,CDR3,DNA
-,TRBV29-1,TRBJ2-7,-,CSVLWRDEQYF,TGCAGCGTTTTGTGGAGGGACGAGCAGTACTTC
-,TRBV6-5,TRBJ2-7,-,CASSYSTQQYEQYF,TGTGCCAGCAGTTACTCGACACAACAGTACGAGCAGTACTTC
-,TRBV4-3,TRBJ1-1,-,CASSQGSWGTEAFF,TGCGCCAGCAGCCAGGGATCATGGGGCACTGAAGCTTTCTTT
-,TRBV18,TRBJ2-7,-,CASSPDRAFSSYEQYF,TGTGCCAGCTCACCAGATCGGGCTTTTAGCTCCTACGAGCAGTACTTC
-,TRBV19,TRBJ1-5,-,CASSTVQGYNQPQHF,TGTGCCAGTAGTACGGTACAGGGTTACAATCAGCCCCAGCATTTT
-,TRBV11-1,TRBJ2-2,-,CASSLSGTWNGELFF,TGTGCCAGCAGCCTTTCCGGGACATGGAACGGGGAGCTGTTTTTT
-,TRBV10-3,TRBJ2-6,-,CAITAGGTSGANVLTF,TGTGCCATCACGGCAGGGGGGACCTCTGGGGCCAACGTCCTGACTTTC
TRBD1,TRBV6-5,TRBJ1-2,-,CASSRDSLNYGYTF,TGTGCCAGCAGCCGGGACAGCCTTAACTATGGCTACACCTTC
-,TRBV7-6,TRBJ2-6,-,CASGTGPEAGANVLTF,TGTGCCAGCGGCACGGGACCGGAGGCTGGGGCCAACGTCCTGACTTTC
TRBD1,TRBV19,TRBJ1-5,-,CASRPGTGAYSNQPQHF,TGTGCCAGTAGACCGGGCACAGGGGCATATAGCAATCAGCCCCAGCATTTT
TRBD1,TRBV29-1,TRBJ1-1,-,CSVGTGGNTEAFF,TGCAGCGTCGGGACAGGGGGGAACACTGAAGCTTTCTTT
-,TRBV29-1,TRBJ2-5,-,CSVEDLVPLAQETQYF,TGCAGCGTTGAAGATCTGGTCCCCCTAGCGCAAGAGACCCAGTACTTC
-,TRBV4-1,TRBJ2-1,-,CASSQGLNGGEQFF,TGCGCCAGCAGCCAAGGACTGAACGGGGGTGAGCAGTTCTTC
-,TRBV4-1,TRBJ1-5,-,CARFRSEGGLCSNQPQHF,TGCGCCAGATTTCGGTCGGAAGGGGGGCTATGTAGCAATCAGCCCCAGCATTTT
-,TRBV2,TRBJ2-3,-,CATATGLWRTDTQYF,TGTGCCACCGCTACAGGGTTATGGCGCACAGATACGCAGTATTTT
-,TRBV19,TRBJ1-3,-,CASSIGGSGNTIYF,TGTGCCAGTAGTATAGGCGGCTCTGGAAACACCATATATTTT
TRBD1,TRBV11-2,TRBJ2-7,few,CASSLGTGTGSYEQYF,TGTGCCAGCAGCTTAGGGACCGGGACAGGTAGCTACGAGCAGTACTTC